A single sample is the source of the 10 T cell receptor beta chains below, sequenced in a study of blood T cells in healthy people across ages. Using a J-beta primer mix together with a sample-barcoded 5' primer, a second PCR was run for about 7 to 12 cycles. TCRdb passed the 5' RACE reads through MiXCR, listing each CDR3 protein once. The data show 850,000 or so distinct CDR3 sequences, more than 25% seen once. Sequenced: blood. The receptors here all came from a woman of 80 years or more in good health.

This clonotype was observed at least ten times. The genes are TRBV7-2 and TRBJ2-5; tentatively, D is TRBD1 (5 bases). Germline-derived CDR1 and CDR2 are SGHTA and FQGNSA. V dropped 4 bases and J dropped 5 bases, with 8 bases sitting between them. The CDR3 runs to 12 residues. DNA of the CDR3: TGTGCCAGCAGCTCAGGGCACGAGACCCAGTACTTC. It is translated as CASSSGHETQYF.

There are a few counts of this clonotype. This chain uses TRBV3-1 with TRBJ2-3; D is undetermined. This CDR3 has 13 residues. V dropped 2 bases and J dropped 7 bases, with 10 bases sitting between them. CDR1 and CDR2 from the germline V gene are LGHDT and YNNKEL (reference sequence). CDR3: CASSQFSFYTQYF. CDR3 nucleotide sequence: TGTGCCAGCAGCCAATTTAGCTTCTATACGCAGTATTTT.

This clonotype occurred many times. CDR3: CSVGPGAAPDTQYF. The DNA for the CDR3 is TGCAGCGTTGGCCCCGGGGCAGCCCCAGATACGCAGTATTTT. V and J are TRBV29-1 and TRBJ2-3, with D perhaps TRBD1 or TRBD2 (5 bases each). Germline assignment: CDR1 SQVTM and CDR2 ANQGSEA. The CDR3 runs to 14 residues. Trimming cost V 4 bases and J 4 bases, with 15 bases left between them.

In regard to this clonotype: A read error may be the cause here, since a much bigger clone is one base away. The conserved phenylalanine or tryptophan is not found at the CDR3 terminus, so this likely reflects a read error. The rearrangement joins TRBV15 to TRBJ1-2; D unresolved. Trimming took 0 bases from V and 8 from J, leaving 16 bases between them. This CDR3 has 15 amino acids. Germline CDR1 reads LNHNV; CDR2 reads YYDKDF (reference sequence). For the CDR3, the DNA is TGTGCCACCAGCAGAGATATAGTTAATCGGGGAGGCTACACCGTC. As protein: CATSRDIVNRGGYTV.

This clonotype was recorded at least ten times. The chain carries TRBV6-2 or TRBV6-3 and TRBJ1-5; 7 bases align to TRBD1. CDR1 and CDR2 (germline): MNHEY, SVGEGT. With 2 bases clipped from V and 4 bases from J, the junction kept 2 bases outside the gene matches. The CDR3 consists of 14 residues. CDR3 residues: CASSYGTVNQPQHF. In DNA form, the CDR3 reads TGTGCCAGCAGTTACGGGACAGTTAATCAGCCCCAGCATTTT.

The CDR3 is CASSPPEGWNYGYTF. The CDR3 nucleotides are TGTGCCAGCTCACCACCGGAGGGATGGAACTATGGCTACACCTTC. The genes are TRBV18 and TRBJ1-2; D is unresolved. The germline V gene encodes CDR1 KGHSH and CDR2 LQKENI. CDR3 length equals 15 residues. V lost 0 bases and J lost 2, with 10 bases in between.

The chain has TRBV7-2 and TRBJ1-2; D uncertain. Per germline, CDR1 SGHTA and CDR2 FQGNSA. Trimming removed 5 bases at V and 2 bases at J, with 15 bases between. This CDR3 is built from 15 residues. The CDR3 spells CASSQPRLRNYGYTF. The CDR3 DNA follows: TGTGCCAGCAGCCAACCAAGGCTGAGGAACTATGGCTACACCTTC.

The chain links TRBV2 to TRBJ2-3; the D is unclear. The CDR3 runs 8 residues. The germline V gene encodes CDR1 SNHLY and CDR2 FYNNEI. With 8 bases removed from V and 6 bases from J, the gap between germline ends came to 0 bases. CDR3 region: CASDTQYF. The CDR3 DNA follows: TGTGCCAGCGATACGCAGTATTTT.

This clonotype has a handful of counts. This chain links TRBV7-2 with TRBJ1-6; the match to TRBD1 covers 7 bases. The CDR3 extends over 15 amino acids. V lost 5 bases, J lost 7 bases, and 8 bases stayed unmatched. Per germline, CDR1 SGHTA and CDR2 FQGNSA. The chain's CDR3 is CASSKDRSLNSPLHF. The CDR3 DNA follows: TGTGCCAGCAGCAAGGACAGGTCTCTGAATTCACCCCTCCACTTT.

This clonotype has a count of ten or more. The gene calls are TRBV7-9 and TRBJ1-1; a possible D gene is TRBD1 (5 bases). This CDR3 has 12 amino acids. V was pared by 5 bases and J by 11 bases, with 15 bases between. The germline V gene encodes CDR1 SEHNR and CDR2 FQNEAQ (reference sequence). CDR3: CASSPQGWRAFF. The CDR3 DNA is TGTGCCAGCAGCCCGCAGGGTTGGCGTGCTTTCTTT. Combining the CDR3 with reference TRBV7-9 and TRBJ1-1 gives the whole variable domain DTGVSQNPRHKITKRGQNVTFRCDPISEHNRLYWYRQTLGQGPEFLTYFQNEAQLEKSRLLSDRFSAERPKGSFSTLEIQRTEQGDSAMYLCASSPQGWRAFFGQGTRLTVV.